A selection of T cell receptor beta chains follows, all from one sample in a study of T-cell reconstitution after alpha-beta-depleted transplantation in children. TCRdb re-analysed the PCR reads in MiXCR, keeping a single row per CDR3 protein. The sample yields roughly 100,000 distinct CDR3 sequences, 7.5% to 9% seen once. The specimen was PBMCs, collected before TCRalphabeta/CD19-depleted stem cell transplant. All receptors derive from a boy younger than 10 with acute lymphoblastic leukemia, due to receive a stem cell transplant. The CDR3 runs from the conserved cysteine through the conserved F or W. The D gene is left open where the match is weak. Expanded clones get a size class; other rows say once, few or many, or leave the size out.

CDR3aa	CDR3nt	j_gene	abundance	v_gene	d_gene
CASSFGERGNGYTF	TGTGCCAGCAGTTTTGGGGAACGGGGGAATGGCTACACCTTC	TRBJ1-2	few	TRBV12-3/TRBV12-4	-
CASSLIGGTNTGELFF	TGTGCCAGCAGCTTAATTGGGGGGACGAACACCGGGGAGCTGTTTTTT	TRBJ2-2	-	TRBV7-9	-
CASSPRTSGGAYNEQFF	TGTGCCAGCTCACCAAGGACTAGCGGGGGGGCCTACAATGAGCAGTTCTTC	TRBJ2-1	few	TRBV18	TRBD2
CASSSGQQETQYF	TGTGCCAGCAGCTCGGGACAGCAAGAGACCCAGTACTTC	TRBJ2-5	many	TRBV3-1	TRBD1
CASSFRSRYRGHTSDSPLHF	TGTGCCAGCAGTTTTCGGAGCAGGTACAGGGGGCATACGTCGGATTCACCCCTCCACTTT	TRBJ1-6	-	TRBV28	TRBD1
CAISESNRGLGNTEAFF	TGTGCCATCAGTGAGTCGAACAGGGGGCTTGGGAACACTGAAGCTTTCTTT	TRBJ1-1	few	TRBV10-3	TRBD1
CASSLGRGQYGYTF	TGTGCCAGCAGTTTGGGCAGGGGGCAATATGGCTACACCTTC	TRBJ1-2	many	TRBV27	TRBD1
CASSLGPLGATRNSPLHF	TGTGCCAGCAGCTTAGGGCCCCTCGGGGCGACACGAAATTCACCCCTCCACTTT	TRBJ1-6	many	TRBV7-3	-
CASSPGGATNEKLFF	TGCGCCAGCAGCCCCGGCGGAGCAACTAATGAAAAACTGTTTTTT	TRBJ1-4	many	TRBV4-3	-
CASSSPSRDTQYF	TGTGCCAGCAGCTCGCCGTCTAGGGATACGCAGTATTTT	TRBJ2-3	many	TRBV7-9	-
CASSVPGQGLNEQYF	TGTGCCAGCAGCGTACCGGGACAGGGTCTCAACGAGCAGTACTTC	TRBJ2-7	-	TRBV9	TRBD1
CASSYYGPRGTQYF	TGTGCCAGCAGTTACTACGGCCCAAGGGGGACCCAGTACTTC	TRBJ2-5	many	TRBV6-2/TRBV6-3	-
CASSLSFGTSGGQETQYF	TGTGCCAGCAGTTTAAGTTTTGGTACTAGCGGGGGGCAAGAGACCCAGTACTTC	TRBJ2-5	many	TRBV12-3/TRBV12-4	TRBD2
CASSPGQYNEQFF	TGCGCCAGCAGCCCGGGACAGTACAATGAGCAGTTCTTC	TRBJ2-1	many	TRBV4-1	TRBD1
CSARATGLVGNQPQHF	TGCAGTGCTAGGGCAACAGGTTTGGTTGGCAATCAGCCCCAGCATTTT	TRBJ1-5	-	TRBV20-1	-
CASSLGRYEKLFF	TGTGCCAGCAGTTTAGGGAGATATGAAAAACTGTTTTTT	TRBJ1-4	many	TRBV12-3/TRBV12-4	-
CATSSGVDRANTDTQYF	TGTGCCACCAGCAGTGGAGTAGACAGGGCGAACACAGATACGCAGTATTTT	TRBJ2-3	many	TRBV15	TRBD1
CSVQRGGDRVGTDTQYF	TGCAGTGTTCAGCGAGGCGGGGACAGGGTCGGCACAGATACGCAGTATTTT	TRBJ2-3	many	TRBV20-1	TRBD1
CASSSVGPLGYTF	TGTGCCAGCAGTTCAGTCGGACCGCTCGGCTACACCTTC	TRBJ1-2	few	TRBV6-5	-
CASSLDRGQADTQYF	TGCGCCAGCAGCCTCGACAGGGGGCAGGCAGATACGCAGTATTTT	TRBJ2-3	many	TRBV4-3	TRBD1
CASRDRRYGYTF	TGTGCCAGCAGAGACAGACGGTATGGCTACACCTTC	TRBJ1-2	many	TRBV16	-
CASSTPGRNTEAFF	TGTGCCAGTAGTACCCCGGGGAGGAACACTGAAGCTTTCTTT	TRBJ1-1	-	TRBV19	-
CASSTSGTGLNEQFF	TGTGCCAGTAGTACCTCCGGGACAGGGTTGAATGAGCAGTTCTTC	TRBJ2-1	-	TRBV19	TRBD1
CASSLVQAGKNIQYF	TGTGCCAGCAGCTTGGTGCAGGCCGGCAAAAACATTCAGTACTTC	TRBJ2-4	few	TRBV5-8	-
CCARIRDRPSDTGELFF	TGCTGTGCTAGGATCCGGGACAGACCATCTGACACCGGGGAGCTGTTTTTT	TRBJ2-2	-	TRBV20-1	TRBD1
CATGTGSREKLFF	TGTGCCACCGGAACAGGGTCTCGTGAAAAACTGTTTTTT	TRBJ1-4	many	TRBV15	-
CSVERLDRVWGYTF	TGCAGCGTTGAAAGGTTGGACAGGGTTTGGGGCTACACCTTC	TRBJ1-2	many	TRBV29-1	TRBD1
CASSLNRGLDTQYF	TGTGCCAGCAGCTTAAACAGGGGGCTAGATACGCAGTATTTT	TRBJ2-3	many	TRBV11-2	TRBD1
CATSDLIRTSGGRTDTQYF	TGTGCCACCAGTGATCTTATTCGGACTAGCGGGGGGCGCACAGATACGCAGTATTTT	TRBJ2-3	-	TRBV24-1	TRBD2
CASKFVAPRTGELFF	TGTGCCAGCAAGTTTGTAGCGCCCCGCACCGGGGAGCTGTTTTTT	TRBJ2-2	-	TRBV7-2	-
CASSPISQETQYF	TGTGCCAGCAGCCCCATAAGCCAAGAGACCCAGTACTTC	TRBJ2-5	many	TRBV7-9	-
CASSLGGVGAYEQYF	TGTGCCAGCAGCTTAGGCGGGGTGGGTGCCTACGAGCAGTACTTC	TRBJ2-7	many	TRBV7-9	-
CASRQSGTGWTGELFF	TGTGCCAGCAGACAGTCGGGGACAGGGTGGACCGGGGAGCTGTTTTTT	TRBJ2-2	many	TRBV12-3/TRBV12-4	TRBD1
CASSVIGTDYGYTF	TGTGCCAGCAGCGTAATAGGGACAGACTATGGCTACACCTTC	TRBJ1-2	few	TRBV7-2	TRBD1
CASSPTSGALGIQYF	TGTGCCAGCAGCCCGACTAGCGGGGCCCTGGGCATTCAGTACTTC	TRBJ2-4	few	TRBV9	TRBD2
CASSLGTSEYSNQPQHF	TGCGCCAGCAGCTTGGGGACCAGTGAATATAGCAATCAGCCCCAGCATTTT	TRBJ1-5	many	TRBV5-1	-
CASSLASWFGGPGNTIYF	TGTGCCAGCAGCTTAGCATCTTGGTTTGGGGGGCCTGGAAACACCATATATTTT	TRBJ1-3	few	TRBV7-6	-
CASSLAGGYYNEQFF	TGTGCCAGCAGTCTAGCGGGGGGTTACTACAATGAGCAGTTCTTC	TRBJ2-1	-	TRBV12-3/TRBV12-4	TRBD2
CASSQSDRATEAFF	TGTGCCAGCAGCCAATCGGACAGGGCCACTGAAGCTTTCTTT	TRBJ1-1	many	TRBV3-1	TRBD1
CASGRGDTVDYNEQFF	TGTGCCAGCGGGCGGGGGGACACCGTGGACTACAATGAGCAGTTCTTC	TRBJ2-1	many	TRBV12-3/TRBV12-4	TRBD2
CSPQGPTVYNEQFF	TGCAGTCCACAGGGGCCAACCGTCTACAATGAGCAGTTCTTC	TRBJ2-1	-	TRBV20-1	TRBD1
CASSLGANQGLEREAFF	TGCGCCAGCAGCTTGGGGGCCAACCAAGGGCTAGAACGAGAAGCTTTCTTT	TRBJ1-1	-	TRBV5-1	-